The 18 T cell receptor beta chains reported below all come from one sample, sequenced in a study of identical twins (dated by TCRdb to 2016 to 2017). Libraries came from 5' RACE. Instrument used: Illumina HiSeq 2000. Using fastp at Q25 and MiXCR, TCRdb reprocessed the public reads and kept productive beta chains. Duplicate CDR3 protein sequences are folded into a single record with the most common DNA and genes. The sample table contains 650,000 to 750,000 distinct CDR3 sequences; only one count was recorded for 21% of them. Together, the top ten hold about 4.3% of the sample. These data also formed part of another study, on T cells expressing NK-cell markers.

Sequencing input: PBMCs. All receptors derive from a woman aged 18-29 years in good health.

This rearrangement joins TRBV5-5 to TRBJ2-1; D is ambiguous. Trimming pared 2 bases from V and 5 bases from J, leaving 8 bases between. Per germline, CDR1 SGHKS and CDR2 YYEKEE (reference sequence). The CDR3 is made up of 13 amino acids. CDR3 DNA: TGTGCCAGCAGCTTTAGACTCGACAATGAGCAGTTCTTC. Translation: CASSFRLDNEQFF.

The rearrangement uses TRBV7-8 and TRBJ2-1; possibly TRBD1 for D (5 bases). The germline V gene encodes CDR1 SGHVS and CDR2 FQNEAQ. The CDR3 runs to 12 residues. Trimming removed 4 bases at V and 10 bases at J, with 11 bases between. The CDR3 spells CASSSAGKEQFF. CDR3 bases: TGTGCCAGCAGCTCCGCAGGGAAAGAGCAGTTCTTC.

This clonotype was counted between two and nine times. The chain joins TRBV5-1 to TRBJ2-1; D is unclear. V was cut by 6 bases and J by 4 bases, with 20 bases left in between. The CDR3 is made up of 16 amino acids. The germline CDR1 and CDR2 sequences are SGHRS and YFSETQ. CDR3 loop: CASTSSTERSYNEQFF. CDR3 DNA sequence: TGCGCCAGCACCTCGTCAACGGAAAGATCTTACAATGAGCAGTTCTTC.

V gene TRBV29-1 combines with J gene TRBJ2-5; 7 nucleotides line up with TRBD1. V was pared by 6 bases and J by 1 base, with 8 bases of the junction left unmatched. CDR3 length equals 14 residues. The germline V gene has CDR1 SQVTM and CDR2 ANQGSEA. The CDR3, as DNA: TGCAGCGTCACAGGGGAATTTTTCCAAGAGACCCAGTACTTC. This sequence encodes CSVTGEFFQETQYF. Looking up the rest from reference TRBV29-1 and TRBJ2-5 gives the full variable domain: SAVISQKPSRDICQRGTSLTIQCQVDSQVTMMFWYRQQPGQSLTLIATANQGSEATYESGFVIDKFPISRPNLTFSTLTVSNMSPEDSSIYLCSVTGEFFQETQYFGPGTRLLVL.

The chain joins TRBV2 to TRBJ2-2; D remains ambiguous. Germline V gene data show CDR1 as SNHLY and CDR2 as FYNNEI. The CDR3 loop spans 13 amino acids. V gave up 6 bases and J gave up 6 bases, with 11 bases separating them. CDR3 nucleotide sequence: TGTGCCAGCAGAAGCCTTATCTCCGGGGAGCTGTTTTTT. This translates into CASRSLISGELFF.

CDR3 loop: CSARDEKDTQYF. CDR3 nucleotides: TGCAGTGCTAGAGACGAAAAAGATACGCAGTATTTT. This chain joins TRBV20-1 and TRBJ2-3; D gene uncertain. This CDR3 is built from 12 residues. Per the germline V gene, CDR1 is DFQATT and CDR2 is SNEGSKA (reference sequence). V gave up 0 bases and J gave up 5 bases, with 6 bases separating them.

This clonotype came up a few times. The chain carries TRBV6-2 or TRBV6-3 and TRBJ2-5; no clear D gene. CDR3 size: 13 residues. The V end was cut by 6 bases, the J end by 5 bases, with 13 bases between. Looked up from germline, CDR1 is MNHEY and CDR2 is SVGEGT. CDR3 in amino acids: CASSPRIGETQYF. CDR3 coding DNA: TGTGCCAGCAGCCCCCGGATCGGGGAGACCCAGTACTTC.

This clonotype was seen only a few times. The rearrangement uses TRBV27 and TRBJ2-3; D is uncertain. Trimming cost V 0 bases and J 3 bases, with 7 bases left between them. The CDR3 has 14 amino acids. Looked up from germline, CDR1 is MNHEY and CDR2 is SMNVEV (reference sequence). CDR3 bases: TGTGCCAGCAGTTTATCGCCCGCTACAGATACGCAGTATTTT. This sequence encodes CASSLSPATDTQYF.

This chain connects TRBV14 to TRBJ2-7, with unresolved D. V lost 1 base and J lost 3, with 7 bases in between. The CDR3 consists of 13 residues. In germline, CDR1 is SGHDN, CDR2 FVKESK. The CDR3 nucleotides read TGTGCCAGCAGCCAAGTCACAGTCTACGAGCAGTACTTC. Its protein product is CASSQVTVYEQYF.

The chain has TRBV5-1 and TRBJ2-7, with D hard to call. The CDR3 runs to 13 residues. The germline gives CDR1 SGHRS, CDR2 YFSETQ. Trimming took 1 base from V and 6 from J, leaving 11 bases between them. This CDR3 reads CASSLTERGEQYF. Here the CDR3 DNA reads TGCGCCAGCAGCTTGACGGAAAGAGGCGAGCAGTACTTC.

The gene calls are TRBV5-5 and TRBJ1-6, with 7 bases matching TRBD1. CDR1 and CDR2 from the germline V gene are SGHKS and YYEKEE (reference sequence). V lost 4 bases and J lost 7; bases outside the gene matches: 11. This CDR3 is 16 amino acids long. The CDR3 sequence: CASSLHPRDRNSPLHF. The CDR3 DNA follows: TGTGCCAGCAGCCTGCACCCCCGGGACAGAAATTCACCCCTCCACTTT.

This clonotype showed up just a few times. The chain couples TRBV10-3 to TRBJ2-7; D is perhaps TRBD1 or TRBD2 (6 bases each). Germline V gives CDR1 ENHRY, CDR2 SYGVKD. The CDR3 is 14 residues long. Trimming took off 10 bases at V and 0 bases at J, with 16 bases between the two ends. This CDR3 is CATMSRDTSYEQYF. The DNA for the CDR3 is TGTGCCACCATGTCGCGGGACACCTCCTACGAGCAGTACTTC.

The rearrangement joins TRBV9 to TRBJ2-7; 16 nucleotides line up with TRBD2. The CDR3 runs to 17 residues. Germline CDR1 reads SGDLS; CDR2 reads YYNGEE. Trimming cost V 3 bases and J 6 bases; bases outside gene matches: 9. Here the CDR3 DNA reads TGTGCCAGCAGCGCCGGGACTAGCGGGAGGGCCTTTATCGAGCAGTACTTC. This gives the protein CASSAGTSGRAFIEQYF.

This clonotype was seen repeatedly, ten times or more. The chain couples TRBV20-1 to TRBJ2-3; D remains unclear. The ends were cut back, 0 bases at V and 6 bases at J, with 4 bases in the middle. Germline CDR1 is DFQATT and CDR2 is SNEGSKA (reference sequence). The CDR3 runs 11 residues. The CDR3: CSARDPDTQYF. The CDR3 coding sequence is TGCAGTGCTAGAGACCCGGATACGCAGTATTTT.

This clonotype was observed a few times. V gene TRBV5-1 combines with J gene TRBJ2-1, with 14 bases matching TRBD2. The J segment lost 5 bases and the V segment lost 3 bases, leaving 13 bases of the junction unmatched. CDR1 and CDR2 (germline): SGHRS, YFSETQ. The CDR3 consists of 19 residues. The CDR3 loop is CASSSGTSGGSVRDNEQFF. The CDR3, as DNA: TGCGCCAGCAGCTCCGGGACTAGCGGGGGCTCTGTAAGAGACAATGAGCAGTTCTTC.

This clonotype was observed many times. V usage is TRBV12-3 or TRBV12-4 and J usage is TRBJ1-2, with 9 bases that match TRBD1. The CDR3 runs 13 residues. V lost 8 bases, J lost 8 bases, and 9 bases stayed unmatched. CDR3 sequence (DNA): TGTGCCAGCGGTAGGACAGGGGTCTACGGCTACACCTTC. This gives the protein CASGRTGVYGYTF.

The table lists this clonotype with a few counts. This CDR3 reads CAISRDREANYGYTF. The CDR3 DNA sequence: TGTGCCATCAGTCGAGACAGGGAGGCTAACTATGGCTACACCTTC. This rearrangement joins TRBV10-3 to TRBJ1-2, with 7 bases that match TRBD1. The V and J ends lost 5 bases and 0 bases, in that order; junction bases with no gene match: 6. CDR1 is ENHRY and CDR2 is SYGVKD in the germline V gene. The length of the CDR3 is 15 residues.

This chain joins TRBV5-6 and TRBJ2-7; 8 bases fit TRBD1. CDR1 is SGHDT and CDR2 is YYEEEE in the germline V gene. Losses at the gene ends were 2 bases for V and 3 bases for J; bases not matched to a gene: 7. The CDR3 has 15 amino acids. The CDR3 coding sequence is TGTGCCAGCAGCTTCCTCGACAGGGGATACTACGAGCAGTACTTC. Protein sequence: CASSFLDRGYYEQYF.